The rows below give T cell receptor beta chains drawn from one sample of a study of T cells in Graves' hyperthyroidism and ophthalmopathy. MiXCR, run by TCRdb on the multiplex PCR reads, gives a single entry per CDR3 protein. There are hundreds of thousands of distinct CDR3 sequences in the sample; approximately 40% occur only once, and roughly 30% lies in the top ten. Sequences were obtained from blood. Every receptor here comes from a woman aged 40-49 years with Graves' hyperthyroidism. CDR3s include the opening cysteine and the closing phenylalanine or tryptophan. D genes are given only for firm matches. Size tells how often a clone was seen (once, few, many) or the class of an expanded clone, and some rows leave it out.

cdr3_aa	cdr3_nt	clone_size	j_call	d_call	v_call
CASSLGEARGYTF	TGTGCCAGCAGCTTAGGGGAAGCCAGGGGCTACACCTTC	many	TRBJ1-2	-	TRBV7-9
CATSRGGNTEAFF	TGTGCCACCAGCCGGGGGGGGAACACTGAAGCTTTCTTT	many	TRBJ1-1	-	TRBV14
CASSQIPDSRDTEAFF	TGCGCCAGCAGCCAAATCCCGGACAGCCGCGACACTGAAGCTTTCTTT	-	TRBJ1-1	-	TRBV4-1
CASSEAGTGSSPLHF	TGTGCCAGCAGTGAAGCGGGGACAGGGAGTTCACCCCTCCACTTT	-	TRBJ1-6	TRBD1	TRBV2
CASSVAAGTTYGYTF	TGTGCCAGCAGCGTAGCGGCCGGGACGACCTATGGCTACACCTTC	many	TRBJ1-2	-	TRBV9
CASSQEAKIGYTF	TGTGCCAGCAGCCAAGAAGCTAAGATCGGCTACACCTTC	many	TRBJ1-2	-	TRBV4-2
CASSLDLASRYTGELFF	TGTGCCAGCAGCTTAGATTTGGCTAGCCGTTATACCGGGGAGCTGTTTTTT	few	TRBJ2-2	-	TRBV11-2
CASSYGAAGEGSEQYF	TGTGCCAGCAGTTACGGGGCAGCGGGAGAGGGCTCCGAGCAGTACTTC	few	TRBJ2-7	TRBD2	TRBV6-5
CASSQGEPPNTEAFF	TGCGCCAGCAGCCAAGGGGAACCGCCGAACACTGAAGCTTTCTTT	-	TRBJ1-1	-	TRBV7-3
CASSPPSWEGRDSPLHF	TGCGCCAGCAGCCCACCAAGTTGGGAGGGTCGAGATTCACCCCTCCACTTT	-	TRBJ1-6	-	TRBV5-1
CASSSTGVNQPQHF	TGTGCCAGCAGTTCGACAGGGGTTAATCAGCCCCAGCATTTT	many	TRBJ1-5	TRBD1	TRBV2
CASSEADRAFNQPQHF	TGTGCCAGCAGTGAAGCAGACAGGGCCTTTAATCAGCCCCAGCATTTT	-	TRBJ1-5	TRBD1	TRBV6-5
CASSLSIGFGNQPQHF	TGTGCCAGCAGTTTATCAATAGGGTTCGGCAATCAGCCCCAGCATTTT	-	TRBJ1-5	-	TRBV12-3/TRBV12-4
CASSLPPGSNYGYTF	TGTGCCAGCAGCCTTCCACCAGGTTCCAACTATGGCTACACCTTC	few	TRBJ1-2	-	TRBV5-4
CASSSRRGAYEQYF	TGTGCCAGCAGCTCCCGACGGGGTGCCTACGAGCAGTACTTC	many	TRBJ2-7	-	TRBV13
CASSLPSSGTAFF	TGTGCCAGCAGTCTACCTAGTTCAGGTACGGCTTTCTTT	-	TRBJ1-1	-	TRBV6-5
CASSQGWGTGRDDEQYF	TGTGCCAGCAGCCAAGGCTGGGGGACAGGGCGGGACGACGAGCAGTACTTC	-	TRBJ2-7	TRBD1	TRBV7-9
CASSQDRVLPGAEAFF	TGTGCCAGCAGCCAAGATCGTGTACTCCCGGGCGCTGAAGCTTTCTTT	-	TRBJ1-1	-	TRBV3-1
CASSYERTQYF	TGTGCCAGCAGTTACGAGCGGACCCAGTACTTC	many	TRBJ2-5	-	TRBV6-5
CASSLFRWSYEQYF	TGTGCCAGCAGCTTGTTTCGGTGGTCCTACGAGCAGTACTTC	many	TRBJ2-7	-	TRBV11-2
CASSRDRGDEKLFF	TGTGCCAGCAGCCGGGACAGGGGGGACGAAAAACTGTTTTTT	-	TRBJ1-4	TRBD1	TRBV7-2
CASRPGTGSSYGYTF	TGTGCCAGCAGGCCCGGGACAGGGTCTAGCTATGGCTACACCTTC	few	TRBJ1-2	TRBD1	TRBV27
CSALVRGNQPQHF	TGCAGTGCTTTAGTCAGGGGAAATCAGCCCCAGCATTTT	-	TRBJ1-5	-	TRBV20-1
CASRTGMHNEQFF	TGTGCCAGCAGGACCGGGATGCACAATGAGCAGTTCTTC	many	TRBJ2-1	-	TRBV7-8
CSARPGQGGLAYGYTF	TGCAGTGCTAGACCGGGACAGGGGGGCTTGGCCTATGGCTACACCTTC	few	TRBJ1-2	TRBD1	TRBV20-1
CASSRPGQGVSPLHF	TGTGCCAGCAGTCGGCCGGGACAGGGGGTCTCACCCCTCCACTTT	many	TRBJ1-6	TRBD1	TRBV12-3/TRBV12-4
CASSIRRGQGDSPLHF	TGTGCCAGTAGTATCCGCCGAGGGCAGGGAGACTCACCCCTCCACTTT	many	TRBJ1-6	-	TRBV19
CASSYRPGADEAFF	TGTGCCAGCAGTTATCGCCCGGGGGCCGATGAAGCTTTCTTT	-	TRBJ1-1	-	TRBV7-9
CASSVVESNQPQHF	TGCGCCAGCAGCGTGGTAGAGAGCAATCAGCCCCAGCATTTT	few	TRBJ1-5	-	TRBV10-2
CAITPTGVQETQYF	TGTGCCATCACCCCGACAGGGGTCCAAGAGACCCAGTACTTC	-	TRBJ2-5	TRBD1	TRBV10-3
CASRGVMNAEAFF	TGTGCCAGCAGGGGGGTGATGAACGCTGAAGCTTTCTTT	-	TRBJ1-1	-	TRBV2
CASSFGRGDALGAFF	TGTGCCAGCAGCTTTGGGCGGGGGGACGCTTTGGGAGCTTTCTTT	few	TRBJ1-1	-	TRBV7-2
CSAKDRYTEAFF	TGCAGTGCTAAGGACAGATACACTGAAGCTTTCTTT	many	TRBJ1-1	-	TRBV20-1
CASSQGQGVSYEQYF	TGCGCCAGCAGCCAAGGCCAGGGAGTGTCCTACGAGCAGTACTTC	-	TRBJ2-7	-	TRBV4-3
CASSPRQGKYYGYTF	TGTGCCAGCAGTCCACGACAGGGGAAATACTATGGCTACACCTTC	few	TRBJ1-2	TRBD1	TRBV12-3/TRBV12-4
CASSPGGGIQPQHF	TGTGCCAGCAGCCCAGGGGGGGGGATCCAGCCCCAGCATTTT	many	TRBJ1-5	TRBD1	TRBV9
CASSETGSSHF	TGTGCCAGCAGTGAGACAGGGTCGAGCCATTTT	-	TRBJ1-1	TRBD1	TRBV2
CAISYSTDNYEQYF	TGTGCCATCAGTTACTCCACAGATAACTACGAGCAGTACTTC	-	TRBJ2-7	-	TRBV6-5
CASSPRGTGVAGNTIYF	TGTGCCAGCAGCCCCCGGGGGACAGGGGTTGCTGGAAACACCATATATTTT	-	TRBJ1-3	TRBD1	TRBV11-1
CASRAGRVSGYTF	TGTGCCAGTAGGGCAGGGAGGGTGAGCGGCTACACCTTC	many	TRBJ1-2	-	TRBV19